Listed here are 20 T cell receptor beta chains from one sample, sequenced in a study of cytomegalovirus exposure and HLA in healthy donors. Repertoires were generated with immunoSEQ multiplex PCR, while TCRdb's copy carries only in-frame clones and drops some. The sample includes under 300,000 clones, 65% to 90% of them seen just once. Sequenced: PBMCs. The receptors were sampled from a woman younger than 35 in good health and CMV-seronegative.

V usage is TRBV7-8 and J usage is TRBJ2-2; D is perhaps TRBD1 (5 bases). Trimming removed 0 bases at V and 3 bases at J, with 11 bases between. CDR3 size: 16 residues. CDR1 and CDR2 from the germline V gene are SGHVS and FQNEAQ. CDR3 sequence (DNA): TGTGCCAGCAGCTTAGCGCAGGGATCGGACACCGGGGAGCTGTTTTTT. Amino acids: CASSLAQGSDTGELFF.

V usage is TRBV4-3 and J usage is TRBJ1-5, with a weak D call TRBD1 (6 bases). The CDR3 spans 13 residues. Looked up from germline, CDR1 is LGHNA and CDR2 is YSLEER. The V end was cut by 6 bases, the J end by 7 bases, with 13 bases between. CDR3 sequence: CASSHREGQPQHF. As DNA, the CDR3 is TGCGCCAGCAGTCACAGGGAGGGGCAGCCCCAGCATTTT.

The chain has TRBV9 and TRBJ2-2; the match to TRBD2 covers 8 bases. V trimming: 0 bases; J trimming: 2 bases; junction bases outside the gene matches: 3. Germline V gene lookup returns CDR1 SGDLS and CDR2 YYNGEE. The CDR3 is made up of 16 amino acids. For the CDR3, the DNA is TGTGCCAGCAGCGTAGATACTAGCGGTAACACCGGGGAGCTGTTTTTT. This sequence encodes CASSVDTSGNTGELFF.

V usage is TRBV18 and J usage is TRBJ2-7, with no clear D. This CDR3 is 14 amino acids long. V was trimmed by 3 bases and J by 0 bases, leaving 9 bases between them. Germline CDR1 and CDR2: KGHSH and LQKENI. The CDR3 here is CASSPAASSYEQYF. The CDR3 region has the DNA TGTGCCAGCTCACCCGCGGCGTCCTCCTACGAGCAGTACTTC.

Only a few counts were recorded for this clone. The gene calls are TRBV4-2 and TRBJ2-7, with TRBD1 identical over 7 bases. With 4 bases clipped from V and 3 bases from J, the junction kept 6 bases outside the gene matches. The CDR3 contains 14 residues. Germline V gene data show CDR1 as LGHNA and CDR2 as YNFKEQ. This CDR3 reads CASSPRGLGYEQYF. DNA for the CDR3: TGTGCCAGCAGCCCAAGGGGGCTAGGCTACGAGCAGTACTTC.

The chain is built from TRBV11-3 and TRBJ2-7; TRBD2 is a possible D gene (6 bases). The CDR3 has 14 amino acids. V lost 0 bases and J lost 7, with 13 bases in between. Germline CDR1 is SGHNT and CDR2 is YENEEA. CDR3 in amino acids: CASSLDPRAGEQYF. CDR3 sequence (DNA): TGTGCCAGCAGCTTAGATCCCCGGGCGGGGGAGCAGTACTTC.

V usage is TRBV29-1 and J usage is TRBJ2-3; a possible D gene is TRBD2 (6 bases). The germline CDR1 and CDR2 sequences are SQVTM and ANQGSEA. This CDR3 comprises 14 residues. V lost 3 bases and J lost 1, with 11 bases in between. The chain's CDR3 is CSVDRGGGTDTQYF. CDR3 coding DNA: TGCAGCGTTGATAGGGGCGGGGGCACAGATACGCAGTATTTT.

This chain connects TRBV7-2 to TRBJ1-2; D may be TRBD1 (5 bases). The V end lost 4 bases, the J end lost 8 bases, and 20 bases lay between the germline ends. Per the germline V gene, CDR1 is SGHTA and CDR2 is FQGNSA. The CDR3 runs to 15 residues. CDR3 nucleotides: TGTGCCAGCAGCTACGGACACTCCCTGATGGGGGGCTACACCTTC. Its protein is CASSYGHSLMGGYTF.

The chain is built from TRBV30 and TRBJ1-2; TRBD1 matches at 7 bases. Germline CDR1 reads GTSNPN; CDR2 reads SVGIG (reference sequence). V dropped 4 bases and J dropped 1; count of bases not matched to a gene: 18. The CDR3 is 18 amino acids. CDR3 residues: CAWTTGQKNLVVNYGYTF. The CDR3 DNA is TGTGCCTGGACTACGGGACAGAAAAACCTGGTCGTTAACTATGGCTACACCTTC.

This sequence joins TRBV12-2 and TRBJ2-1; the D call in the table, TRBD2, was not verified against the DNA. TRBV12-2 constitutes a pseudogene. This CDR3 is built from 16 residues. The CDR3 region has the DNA TGTGCAAGTCGCGGCCCGTGGGGGGATTCACGCAATGAGCAGTTCTTC. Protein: CASRGPWGDSRNEQFF.

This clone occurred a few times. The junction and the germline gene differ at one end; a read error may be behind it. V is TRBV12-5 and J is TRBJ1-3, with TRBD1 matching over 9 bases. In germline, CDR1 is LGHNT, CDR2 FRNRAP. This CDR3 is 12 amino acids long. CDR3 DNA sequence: TGTGCTAGTGGTTTGGGGGACAGGGTGGTGCATTTT. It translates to CASGLGDRVVHF.

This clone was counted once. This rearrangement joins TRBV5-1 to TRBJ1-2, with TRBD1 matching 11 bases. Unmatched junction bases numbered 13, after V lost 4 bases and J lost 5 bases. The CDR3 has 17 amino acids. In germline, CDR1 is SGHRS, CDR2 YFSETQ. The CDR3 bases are TGCGCCAGCAGCCCTCGGACAGGGGGCGTCAAAGGGTATGGCTACACCTTC. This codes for CASSPRTGGVKGYGYTF.

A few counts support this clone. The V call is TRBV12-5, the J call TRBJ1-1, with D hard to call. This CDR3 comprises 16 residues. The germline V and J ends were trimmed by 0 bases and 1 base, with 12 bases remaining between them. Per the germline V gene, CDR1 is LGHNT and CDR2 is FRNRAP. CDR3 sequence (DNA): TGTGCTAGTGGTTTGGTAGTCGGAGAAGGGAACACTGAAGCTTTCTTT. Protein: CASGLVVGEGNTEAFF.

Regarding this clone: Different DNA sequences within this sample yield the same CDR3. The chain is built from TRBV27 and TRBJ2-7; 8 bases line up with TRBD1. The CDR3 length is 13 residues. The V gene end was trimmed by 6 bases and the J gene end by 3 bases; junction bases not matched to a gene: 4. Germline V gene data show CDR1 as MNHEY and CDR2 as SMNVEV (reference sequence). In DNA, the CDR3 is TGTGCCAGCAGGAGAACAGGGGGCTACGAGCAGTACTTC. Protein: CASRRTGGYEQYF.

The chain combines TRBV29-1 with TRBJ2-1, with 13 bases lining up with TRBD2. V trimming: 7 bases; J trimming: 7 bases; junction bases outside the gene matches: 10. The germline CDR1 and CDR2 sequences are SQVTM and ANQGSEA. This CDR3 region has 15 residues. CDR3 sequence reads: CSAGGTSGKGNEQFF. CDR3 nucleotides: TGCAGCGCTGGCGGGACTAGCGGGAAGGGGAATGAGCAGTTCTTC.

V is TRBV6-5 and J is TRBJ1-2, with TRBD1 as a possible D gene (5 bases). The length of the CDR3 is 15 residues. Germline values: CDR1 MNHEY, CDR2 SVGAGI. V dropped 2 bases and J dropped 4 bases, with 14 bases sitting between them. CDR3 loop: CASSYRGRGSYGYTF. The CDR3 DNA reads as TGTGCCAGCAGTTACCGGGGGAGGGGCTCCTATGGCTACACCTTC.

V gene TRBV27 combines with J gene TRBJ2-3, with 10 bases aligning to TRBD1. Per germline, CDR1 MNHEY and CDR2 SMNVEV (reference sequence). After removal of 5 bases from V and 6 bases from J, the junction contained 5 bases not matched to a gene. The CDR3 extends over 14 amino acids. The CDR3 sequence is CASSPPGQGDTQYF. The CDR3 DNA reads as TGTGCCAGCAGTCCTCCGGGACAGGGGGATACGCAGTATTTT.

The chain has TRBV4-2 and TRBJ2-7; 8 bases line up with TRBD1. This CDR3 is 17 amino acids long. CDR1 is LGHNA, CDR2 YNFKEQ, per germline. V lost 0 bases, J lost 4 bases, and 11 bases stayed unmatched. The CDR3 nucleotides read TGTGCCAGCAGCCAAGATAAGGGAACAGGGGGTTTATACGAGCAGTACTTC. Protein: CASSQDKGTGGLYEQYF.

In DNA, the CDR3 is TGTGCCAGCAGCCTCGTGACAGGCCTGAACACTGAAGCTTTCTTT. Translated, it gives CASSLVTGLNTEAFF. The V and J genes are TRBV9 and TRBJ1-1, with D maybe TRBD1 (6 bases). This CDR3 is 15 amino acids long. CDR1 is SGDLS, CDR2 YYNGEE, per germline. Trimming stripped 4 bases from V and 0 bases from J, with 13 bases between.

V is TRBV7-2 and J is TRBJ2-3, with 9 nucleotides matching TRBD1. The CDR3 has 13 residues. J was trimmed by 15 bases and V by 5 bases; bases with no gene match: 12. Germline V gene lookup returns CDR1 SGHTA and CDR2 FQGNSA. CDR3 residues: CASSIRGDRAEYF. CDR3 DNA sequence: TGTGCCAGCAGCATACGAGGGGACAGGGCGGAATATTTT.